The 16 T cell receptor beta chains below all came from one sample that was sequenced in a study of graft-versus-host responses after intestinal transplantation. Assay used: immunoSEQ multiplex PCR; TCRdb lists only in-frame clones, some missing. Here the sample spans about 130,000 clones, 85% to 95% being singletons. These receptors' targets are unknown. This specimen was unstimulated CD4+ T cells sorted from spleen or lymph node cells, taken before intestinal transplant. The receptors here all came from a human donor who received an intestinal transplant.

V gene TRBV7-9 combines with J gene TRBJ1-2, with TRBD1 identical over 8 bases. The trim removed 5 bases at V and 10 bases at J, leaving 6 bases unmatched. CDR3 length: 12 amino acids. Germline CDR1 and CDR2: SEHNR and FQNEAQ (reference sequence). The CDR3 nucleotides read TGTGCCAGCAGCGCGGGACAGGCAGTCTACACCTTC. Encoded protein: CASSAGQAVYTF. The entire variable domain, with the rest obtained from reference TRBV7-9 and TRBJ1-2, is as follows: DTGVSQNPRHKITKRGQNVTFRCDPISEHNRLYWYRQTLGQGPEFLTYFQNEAQLEKSRLLSDRFSAERPKGSFSTLEIQRTEQGDSAMYLCASSAGQAVYTFGSGTRLTVV.

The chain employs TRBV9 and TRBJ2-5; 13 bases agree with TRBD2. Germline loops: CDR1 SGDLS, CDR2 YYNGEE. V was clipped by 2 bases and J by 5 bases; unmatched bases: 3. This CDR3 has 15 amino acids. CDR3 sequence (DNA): TGTGCCAGCAGCGTGACTAGCGGGAGGACGGAGACCCAGTACTTC. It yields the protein CASSVTSGRTETQYF.

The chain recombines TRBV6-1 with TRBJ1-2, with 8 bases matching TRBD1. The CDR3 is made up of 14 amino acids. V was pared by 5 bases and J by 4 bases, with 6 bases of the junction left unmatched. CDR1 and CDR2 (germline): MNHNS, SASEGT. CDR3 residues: CASSLGQDIYGYTF. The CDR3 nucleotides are TGTGCCAGCAGTTTGGGACAGGACATCTATGGCTACACCTTC.

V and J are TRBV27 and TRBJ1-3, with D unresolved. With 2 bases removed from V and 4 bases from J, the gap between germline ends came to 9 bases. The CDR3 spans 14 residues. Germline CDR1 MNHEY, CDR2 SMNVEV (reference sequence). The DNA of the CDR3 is TGTGCCAGCAGTTTAAGGGATAAAGGAAACACCATATATTTT. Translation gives CASSLRDKGNTIYF.

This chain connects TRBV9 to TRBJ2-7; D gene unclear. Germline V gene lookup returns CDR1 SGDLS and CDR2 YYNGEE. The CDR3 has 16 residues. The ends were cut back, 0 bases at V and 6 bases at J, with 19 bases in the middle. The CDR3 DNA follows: TGTGCCAGCAGCGTAGAGGGTACCCGAAAGTCCGCCGAGCAGTACTTC. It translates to CASSVEGTRKSAEQYF.

CDR3 sequence (DNA): TGTGCCTGGAGTTTGGGCGTTGGCAATCAGCCCCAGCATTTT. It translates to CAWSLGVGNQPQHF. J is TRBJ1-5 and V is TRBV30; D is unresolved. V lost 2 bases to trimming and J lost 2 bases, with 10 bases between them. The CDR3 has 14 residues. CDR1 is GTSNPN, CDR2 SVGIG, per germline (reference sequence).

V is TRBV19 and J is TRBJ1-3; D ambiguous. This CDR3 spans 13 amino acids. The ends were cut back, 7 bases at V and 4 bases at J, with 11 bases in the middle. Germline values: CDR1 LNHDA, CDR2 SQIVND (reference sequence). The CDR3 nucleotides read TGTGCCAGTAAAGATCTAGACGGAAACACCATATATTTT. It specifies CASKDLDGNTIYF.

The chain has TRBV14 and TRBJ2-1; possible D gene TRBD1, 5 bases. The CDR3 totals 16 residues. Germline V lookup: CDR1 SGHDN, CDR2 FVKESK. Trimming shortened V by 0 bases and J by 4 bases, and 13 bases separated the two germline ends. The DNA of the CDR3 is TGTGCCAGCAGCCAAGATAGGGGCCTAGTTTACAATGAGCAGTTCTTC. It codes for CASSQDRGLVYNEQFF.

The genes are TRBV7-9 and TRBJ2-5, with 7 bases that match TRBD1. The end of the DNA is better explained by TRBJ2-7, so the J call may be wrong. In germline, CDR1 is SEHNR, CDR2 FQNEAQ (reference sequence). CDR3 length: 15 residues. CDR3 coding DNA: TGTGCCAGCAGCTTGGATCCCGACAGGGACTACGAGCAGTACTTC. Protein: CASSLDPDRDYEQYF.

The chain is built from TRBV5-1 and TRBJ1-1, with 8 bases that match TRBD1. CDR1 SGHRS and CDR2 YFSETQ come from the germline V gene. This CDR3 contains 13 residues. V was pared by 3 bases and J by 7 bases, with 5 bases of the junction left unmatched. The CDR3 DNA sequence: TGCGCCAGCAGCTCGGGGGACAGGCGTGAAGCTTTCTTT. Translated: CASSSGDRREAFF.

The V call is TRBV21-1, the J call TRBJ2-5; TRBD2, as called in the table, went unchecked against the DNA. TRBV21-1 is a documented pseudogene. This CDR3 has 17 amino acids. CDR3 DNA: TGTGCCAGCAGCAAAGCGCTGGGACTAGCGGACCCGGGGACCCAGTACTTC. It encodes CASSKALGLADPGTQYF.

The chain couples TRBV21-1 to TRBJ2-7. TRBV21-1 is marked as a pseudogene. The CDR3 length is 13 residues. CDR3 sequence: CASSNGYPYEQYF. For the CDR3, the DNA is TGTGCCAGCAGCAACGGATATCCCTACGAGCAGTACTTC.

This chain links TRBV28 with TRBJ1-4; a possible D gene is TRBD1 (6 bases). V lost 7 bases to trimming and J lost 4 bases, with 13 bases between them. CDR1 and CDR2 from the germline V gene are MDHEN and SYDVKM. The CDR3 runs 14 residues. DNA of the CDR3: TGTGCCAGCATACCGGACAGCCTTAATGAAAAACTGTTTTTT. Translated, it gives CASIPDSLNEKLFF.

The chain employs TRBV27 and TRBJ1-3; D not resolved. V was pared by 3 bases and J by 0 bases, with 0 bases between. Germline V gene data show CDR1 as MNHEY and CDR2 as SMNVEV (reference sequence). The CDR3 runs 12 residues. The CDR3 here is CASSFSGNTIYF. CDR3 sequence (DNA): TGTGCCAGCAGTTTCTCTGGAAACACCATATATTTT.

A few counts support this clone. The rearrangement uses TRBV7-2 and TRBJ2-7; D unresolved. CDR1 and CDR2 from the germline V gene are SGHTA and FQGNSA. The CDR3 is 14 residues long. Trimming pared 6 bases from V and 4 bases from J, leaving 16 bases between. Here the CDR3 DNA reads TGTGCCAGCAGTCCCACCTGGGGTGGGTACGAGCAGTACTTC. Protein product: CASSPTWGGYEQYF.

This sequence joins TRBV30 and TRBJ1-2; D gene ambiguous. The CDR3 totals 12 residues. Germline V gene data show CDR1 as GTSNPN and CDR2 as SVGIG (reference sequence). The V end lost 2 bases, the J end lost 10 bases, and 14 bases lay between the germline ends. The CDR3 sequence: CAWSTGPEDYTF. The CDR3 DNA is TGTGCCTGGAGTACTGGGCCAGAAGACTACACCTTC.